The present T cell receptor (beta chain) was sequenced within a study of blood T cell repertoires in COVID-19. Across the whole study: Some COVID-19 samples were acute and others convalescent; all came from the United States, Italy and Spain.

Participant-given clinical history determined each cohort assignment. CDR3 length equals 15 residues. V trimming: 5 bases; J trimming: 3 bases; junction bases outside the gene matches: 9. The V gene's germline CDR1 is LNHDA and CDR2 SQIVND (reference sequence). Sequenced by immunoSEQ multiplex PCR; TCRdb stores in-frame clones only, minus some. The sample yields about 240,000 clones, around 88% seen once. This chain uses TRBV19 with TRBJ2-7; 8 bases match TRBD1. Sequenced sample: PBMCs or T cells enriched from blood (not recorded which). This TCR came from a woman aged 25 to 39 who had recovered from COVID-19. The CDR3 reads CASSRTGQGGYEQYF. The CDR3 coding sequence is TGTGCCAGTAGTCGCACAGGACAGGGAGGCTACGAGCAGTACTTC.